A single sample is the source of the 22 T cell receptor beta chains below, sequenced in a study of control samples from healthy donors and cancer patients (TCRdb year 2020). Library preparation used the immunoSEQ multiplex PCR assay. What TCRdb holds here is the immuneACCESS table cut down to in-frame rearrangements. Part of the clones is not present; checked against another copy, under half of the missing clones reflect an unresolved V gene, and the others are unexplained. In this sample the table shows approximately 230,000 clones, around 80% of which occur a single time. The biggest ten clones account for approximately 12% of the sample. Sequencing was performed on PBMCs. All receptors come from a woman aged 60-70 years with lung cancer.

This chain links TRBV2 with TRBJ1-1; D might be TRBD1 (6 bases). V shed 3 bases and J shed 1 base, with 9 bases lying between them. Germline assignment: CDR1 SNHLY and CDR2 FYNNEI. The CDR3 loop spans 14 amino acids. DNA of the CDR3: TGTGCCAGCAGTGAGGGCAGGGGGAACACTGAAGCTTTCTTT. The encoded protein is CASSEGRGNTEAFF. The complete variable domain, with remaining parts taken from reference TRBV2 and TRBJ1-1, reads EPEVTQTPSHQVTQMGQEVILRCVPISNHLYFYWYRQILGQKVEFLVSFYNNEISEKSEIFDDQFSVERPDGSNFTLKIRSTKLEDSAMYFCASSEGRGNTEAFFGQGTRLTVV.

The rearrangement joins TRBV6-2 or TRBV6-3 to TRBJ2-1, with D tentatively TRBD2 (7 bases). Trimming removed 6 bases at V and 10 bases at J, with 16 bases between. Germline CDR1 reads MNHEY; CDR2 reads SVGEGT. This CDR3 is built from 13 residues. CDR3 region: CASSLLGGVEQFF. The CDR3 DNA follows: TGTGCCAGCAGCCTTCTAGGGGGGGTGGAGCAGTTCTTC.

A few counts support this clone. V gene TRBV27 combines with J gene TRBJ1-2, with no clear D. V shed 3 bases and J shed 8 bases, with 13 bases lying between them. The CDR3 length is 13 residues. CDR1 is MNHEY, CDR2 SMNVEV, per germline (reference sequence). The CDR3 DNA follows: TGTGCCAGCAGTTTCTTGCCGGGTGACGGCTACACCTTC. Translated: CASSFLPGDGYTF.

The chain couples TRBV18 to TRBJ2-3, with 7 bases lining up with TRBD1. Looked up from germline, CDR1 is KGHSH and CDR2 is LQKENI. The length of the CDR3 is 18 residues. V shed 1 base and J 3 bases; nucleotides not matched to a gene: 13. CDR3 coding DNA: TGTGCCAGCTCACCACTTCCTAAGACAGGGTACGGGACAGATACGCAGTATTTT. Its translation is CASSPLPKTGYGTDTQYF.

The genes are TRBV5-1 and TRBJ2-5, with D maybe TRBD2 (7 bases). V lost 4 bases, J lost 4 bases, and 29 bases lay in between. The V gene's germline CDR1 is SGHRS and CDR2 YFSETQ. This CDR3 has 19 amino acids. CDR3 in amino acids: CASSQKTTGGGWGGETQYF. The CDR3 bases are TGCGCCAGCAGCCAGAAGACTACCGGGGGCGGCTGGGGGGGAGAGACCCAGTACTTC.

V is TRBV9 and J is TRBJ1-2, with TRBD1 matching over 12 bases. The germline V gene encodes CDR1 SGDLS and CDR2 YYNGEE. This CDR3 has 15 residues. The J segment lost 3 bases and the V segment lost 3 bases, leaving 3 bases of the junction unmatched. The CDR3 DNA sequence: TGTGCCAGCAGCGAGGGGACAGGGGGCTACTATGGCTACACCTTC. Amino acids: CASSEGTGGYYGYTF.

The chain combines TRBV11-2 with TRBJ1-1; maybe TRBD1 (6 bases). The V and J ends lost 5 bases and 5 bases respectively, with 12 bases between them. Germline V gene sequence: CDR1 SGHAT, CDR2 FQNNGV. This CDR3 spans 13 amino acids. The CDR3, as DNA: TGTGCCAGCAGCGTGGACAGTGATACTGAAGCTTTCTTT. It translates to CASSVDSDTEAFF. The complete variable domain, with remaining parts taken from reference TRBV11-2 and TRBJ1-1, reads EAGVAQSPRYKIIEKRQSVAFWCNPISGHATLYWYQQILGQGPKLLIQFQNNGVVDDSQLPKDRFSAERLKGVDSTLKIQPAKLEDSAVYLCASSVDSDTEAFFGQGTRLTVV.

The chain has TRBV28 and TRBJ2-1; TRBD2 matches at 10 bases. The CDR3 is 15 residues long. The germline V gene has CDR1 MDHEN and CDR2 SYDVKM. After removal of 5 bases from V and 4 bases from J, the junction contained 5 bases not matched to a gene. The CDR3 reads CASSPRTSGYNEQFF. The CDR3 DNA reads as TGTGCCAGCAGTCCAAGGACTAGCGGTTACAATGAGCAGTTCTTC.

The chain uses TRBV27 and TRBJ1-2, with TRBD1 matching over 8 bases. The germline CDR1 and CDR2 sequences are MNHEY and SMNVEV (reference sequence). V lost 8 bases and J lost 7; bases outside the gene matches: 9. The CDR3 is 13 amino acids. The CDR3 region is CASRAGGEGGYTF. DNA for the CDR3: TGTGCCAGCCGCGCAGGGGGCGAAGGTGGCTACACCTTC.

CDR3 nucleotide sequence: TGTGCCAGCAGCTTGGGCCAGCCTCAGCCCCAGCATTTT. This sequence encodes CASSLGQPQPQHF. J is TRBJ1-5 and V is TRBV7-9; D uncertain. Germline CDR1 is SEHNR and CDR2 is FQNEAQ (reference sequence). CDR3 length equals 13 residues. Trimming cost V 3 bases and J 6 bases, with 9 bases left between them.

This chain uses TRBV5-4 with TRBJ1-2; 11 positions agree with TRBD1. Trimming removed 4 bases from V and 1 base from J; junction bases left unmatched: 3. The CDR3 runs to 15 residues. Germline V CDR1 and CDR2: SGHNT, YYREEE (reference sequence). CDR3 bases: TGTGCCAGCAGCCCCGGGACAGGGGGTAACTATGGCTACACCTTC. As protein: CASSPGTGGNYGYTF.

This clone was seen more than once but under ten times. The CDR3 bases are TGTGCCAGCAGCGTAGATGGGACTAGCAATCAGCCCCAGCATTTT. Its translation is CASSVDGTSNQPQHF. This chain uses TRBV9 with TRBJ1-5; weak D call: TRBD1 (5 bases). Germline-derived CDR1 and CDR2 are SGDLS and YYNGEE. There are 15 residues in the CDR3. Between the trimmed V and J ends, which lost 0 bases and 0 bases, there was a span of 7 bases.

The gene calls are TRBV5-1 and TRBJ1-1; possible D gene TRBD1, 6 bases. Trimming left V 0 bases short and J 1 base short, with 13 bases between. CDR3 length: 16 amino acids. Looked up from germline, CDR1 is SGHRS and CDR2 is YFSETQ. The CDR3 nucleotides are TGCGCCAGCAGCTTGGGTTTTGGGGGGCCGAACACTGAAGCTTTCTTT. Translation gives CASSLGFGGPNTEAFF.

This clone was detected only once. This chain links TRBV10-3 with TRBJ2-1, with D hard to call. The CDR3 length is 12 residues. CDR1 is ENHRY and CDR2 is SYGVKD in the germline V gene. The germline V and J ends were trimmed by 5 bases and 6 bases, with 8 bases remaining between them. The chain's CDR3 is CAISKDANEQFF. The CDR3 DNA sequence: TGTGCCATCAGTAAGGACGCCAATGAGCAGTTCTTC.

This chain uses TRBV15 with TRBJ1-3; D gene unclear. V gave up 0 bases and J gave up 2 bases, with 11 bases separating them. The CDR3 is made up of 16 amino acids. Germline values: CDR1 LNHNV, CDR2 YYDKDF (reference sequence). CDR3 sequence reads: CATSRDPGAAGNTIYF. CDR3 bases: TGTGCCACCAGCAGAGATCCGGGAGCCGCTGGAAACACCATATATTTT.

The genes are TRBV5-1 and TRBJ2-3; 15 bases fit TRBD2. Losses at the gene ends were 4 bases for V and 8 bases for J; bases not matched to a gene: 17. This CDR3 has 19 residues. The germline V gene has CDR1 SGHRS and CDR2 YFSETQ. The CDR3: CASSPTGIRTSGGAGTQYF. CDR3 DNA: TGCGCCAGCAGCCCCACCGGGATTAGGACTAGCGGGGGGGCGGGTACGCAGTATTTT.

The CDR3 reads CASTYLREKGEQYF. CDR3 nucleotide sequence: TGTGCCAGCACCTACCTCAGGGAGAAGGGCGAGCAGTACTTC. The chain couples TRBV11-2 to TRBJ2-7; D tentatively reads TRBD1 or TRBD2 (5 bases each). The V gene lost 7 bases and the J gene lost 6 bases, with 19 bases spanning the gap. Germline values: CDR1 SGHAT, CDR2 FQNNGV. CDR3 length: 14 amino acids.

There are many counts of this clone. The CDR3 loop is CASSQGALNEKLFF. The CDR3 region has the DNA TGTGCCAGCAGTCAAGGGGCTCTTAATGAAAAACTGTTTTTT. V and J are TRBV2 and TRBJ1-4, with D perhaps TRBD1 (5 bases). The CDR3 spans 14 residues. Trimming stripped 5 bases from V and 4 bases from J, with 11 bases between. Germline V gives CDR1 SNHLY, CDR2 FYNNEI.

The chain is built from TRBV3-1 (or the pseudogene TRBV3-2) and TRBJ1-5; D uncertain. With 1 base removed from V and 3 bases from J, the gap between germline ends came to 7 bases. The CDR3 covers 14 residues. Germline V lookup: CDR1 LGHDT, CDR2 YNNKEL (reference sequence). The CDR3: CASSQGGFNQPQHF. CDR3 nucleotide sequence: TGTGCCAGCAGCCAAGGTGGGTTCAATCAGCCCCAGCATTTT.

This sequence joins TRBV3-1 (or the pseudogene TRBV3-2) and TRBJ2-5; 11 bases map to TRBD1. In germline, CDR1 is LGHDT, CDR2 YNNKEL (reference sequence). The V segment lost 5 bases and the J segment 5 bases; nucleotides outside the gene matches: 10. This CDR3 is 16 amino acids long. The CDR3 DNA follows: TGTGCCAGCAGCGGGACAGGGGGTATGATGCGGGAGACCCAGTACTTC. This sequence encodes CASSGTGGMMRETQYF.

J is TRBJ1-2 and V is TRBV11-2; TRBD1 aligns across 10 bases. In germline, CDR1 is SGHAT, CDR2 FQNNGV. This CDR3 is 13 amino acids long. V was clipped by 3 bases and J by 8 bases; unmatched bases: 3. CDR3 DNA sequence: TGTGCCAGCAGCTTCGGGGACAGGGGAGGCTACACCTTC. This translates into CASSFGDRGGYTF.

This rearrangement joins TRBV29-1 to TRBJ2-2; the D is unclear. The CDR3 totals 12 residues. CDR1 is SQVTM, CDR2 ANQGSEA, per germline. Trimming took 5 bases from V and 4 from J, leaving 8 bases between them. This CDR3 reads CSVHFGTGELFF. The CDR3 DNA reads TGCAGCGTTCATTTTGGCACCGGGGAGCTGTTTTTT.